The 6 T cell receptor beta chains presented below share a single source sample, sequenced in a study of regulatory T cells in long-lasting Graves disease. Researchers made TCR beta libraries by using iRepertoire HTBI primers and running Arm-PCR on CDR3 regions. TCRdb re-called the multiplex PCR reads with MiXCR, one entry per CDR3 protein. The sample has 650,000 to 700,000 distinct CDR3 sequences, 30% seen once. Time point denoted: persistent/refractory GD, antithyroid drugs over 5 years with positive TRAb. PBMC-extracted RNA yielded the TCR library. The source was peripheral blood mononuclear cells (PBMCs), collected when the disease was refractory, from a patient treated with antithyroid drugs. These TCRs come from a female donor with Graves disease.

This clonotype was recorded many times. The gene calls are TRBV28 and TRBJ1-5; D ambiguous. This CDR3 spans 16 amino acids. The germline gives CDR1 MDHEN, CDR2 SYDVKM. The V end lost 4 bases, the J end lost 0 bases, and 13 bases lay between the germline ends. The CDR3 spells CASSWRPRVSNQPQHF. The CDR3 DNA is TGTGCCAGCAGTTGGAGGCCCCGAGTTAGCAATCAGCCCCAGCATTTT.

In this sample, this clonotype turned up a few times. CDR3 protein: CSVGSPGANNYGYTF. The CDR3 nucleotides read TGCAGCGTTGGCTCTCCAGGGGCAAATAACTATGGCTACACCTTC. The chain employs TRBV29-1 and TRBJ1-2; a possible D gene is TRBD1 (6 bases). Trimming left V 4 bases short and J 1 base short, with 16 bases between. CDR3 length equals 15 residues. Germline V gives CDR1 SQVTM, CDR2 ANQGSEA.

V and J are TRBV2 and TRBJ1-5, with D maybe TRBD1 (5 bases). V was trimmed by 3 bases and J by 6 bases, leaving 12 bases between them. The germline gives CDR1 SNHLY, CDR2 FYNNEI. This CDR3 is 14 amino acids long. The CDR3 DNA reads TGTGCCAGCAGTGATCAGGGACGAGTTCAGCCCCAGCATTTT. Translated: CASSDQGRVQPQHF.

This clonotype came up a few times. The chain uses TRBV20-1 and TRBJ1-6; D is possibly TRBD1 (5 bases). Looked up from germline, CDR1 is DFQATT and CDR2 is SNEGSKA (reference sequence). This CDR3 has 15 amino acids. V lost 2 bases to trimming and J lost 5 bases, with 13 bases between them. Here the CDR3 DNA reads TGCAGTGCTAGATTTCCGGGACGGAATAATTCACCCCTCCACTTT. Translated, it gives CSARFPGRNNSPLHF.

The table lists this clonotype with a few counts. V usage is TRBV10-3 and J usage is TRBJ1-1; the match to TRBD1 covers 8 bases. This CDR3 is 15 amino acids long. The V gene end was trimmed by 10 bases and the J gene end by 7 bases; junction bases not matched to a gene: 17. Germline V gene data show CDR1 as ENHRY and CDR2 as SYGVKD. CDR3 residues: CATGGDRLDFVEAFF. The CDR3 nucleotides are TGTGCCACCGGGGGGGACAGGTTAGACTTTGTTGAAGCTTTCTTT.

This clonotype has a handful of counts. The CDR3 sequence: CSARERRGSNEKLFF. In nucleotides, the CDR3 is TGCAGTGCTAGAGAAAGGAGGGGAAGTAATGAAAAACTGTTTTTT. The rearrangement joins TRBV20-1 to TRBJ1-4; a weak D match, TRBD1 (5 bases). The V gene's germline CDR1 is DFQATT and CDR2 SNEGSKA (reference sequence). The CDR3 contains 15 residues. Deletions cut 0 bases from V and 4 bases from J, with 12 bases between.